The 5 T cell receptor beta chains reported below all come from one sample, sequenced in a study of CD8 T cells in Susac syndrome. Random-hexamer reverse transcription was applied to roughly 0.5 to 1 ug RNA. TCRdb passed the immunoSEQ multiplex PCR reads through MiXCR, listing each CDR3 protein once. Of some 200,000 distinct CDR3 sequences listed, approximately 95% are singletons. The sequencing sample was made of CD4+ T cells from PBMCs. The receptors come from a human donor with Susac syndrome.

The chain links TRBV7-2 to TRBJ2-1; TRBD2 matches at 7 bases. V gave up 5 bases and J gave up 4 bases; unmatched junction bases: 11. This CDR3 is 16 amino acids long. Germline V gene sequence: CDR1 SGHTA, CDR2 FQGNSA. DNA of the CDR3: TGTGCCAGCAGCCGTTTGTGGGGGGGGGTATACAATGAGCAGTTCTTC. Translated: CASSRLWGGVYNEQFF.

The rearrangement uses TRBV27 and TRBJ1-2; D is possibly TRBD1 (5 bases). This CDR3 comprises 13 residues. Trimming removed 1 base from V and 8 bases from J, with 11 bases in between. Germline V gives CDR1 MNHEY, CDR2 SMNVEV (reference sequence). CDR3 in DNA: TGTGCCAGCAGTTTATTGGGGGTCGGAGGCTACACCTTC. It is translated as CASSLLGVGGYTF.

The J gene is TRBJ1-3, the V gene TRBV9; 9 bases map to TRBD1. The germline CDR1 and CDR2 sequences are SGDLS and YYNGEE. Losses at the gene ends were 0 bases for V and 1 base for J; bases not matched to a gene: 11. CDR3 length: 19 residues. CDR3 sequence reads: CASSVALSGQGRSGNTIYF. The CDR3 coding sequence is TGTGCCAGCAGCGTAGCTCTATCCGGACAGGGGCGGTCTGGAAACACCATATATTTT.

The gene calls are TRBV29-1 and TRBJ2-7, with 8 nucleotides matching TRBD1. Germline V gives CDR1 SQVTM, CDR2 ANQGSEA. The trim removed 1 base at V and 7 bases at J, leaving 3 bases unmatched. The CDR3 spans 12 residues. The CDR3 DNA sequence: TGCAGCGTTGAAGGGACAGGGTATGAGCAGTACTTC. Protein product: CSVEGTGYEQYF.

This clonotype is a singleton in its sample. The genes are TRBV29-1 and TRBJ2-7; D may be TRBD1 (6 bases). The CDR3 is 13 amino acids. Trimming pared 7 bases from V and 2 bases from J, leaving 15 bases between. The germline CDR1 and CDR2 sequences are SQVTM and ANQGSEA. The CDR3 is CSATRQATYEQYF. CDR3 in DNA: TGCAGCGCCACTAGACAGGCCACCTACGAGCAGTACTTC.